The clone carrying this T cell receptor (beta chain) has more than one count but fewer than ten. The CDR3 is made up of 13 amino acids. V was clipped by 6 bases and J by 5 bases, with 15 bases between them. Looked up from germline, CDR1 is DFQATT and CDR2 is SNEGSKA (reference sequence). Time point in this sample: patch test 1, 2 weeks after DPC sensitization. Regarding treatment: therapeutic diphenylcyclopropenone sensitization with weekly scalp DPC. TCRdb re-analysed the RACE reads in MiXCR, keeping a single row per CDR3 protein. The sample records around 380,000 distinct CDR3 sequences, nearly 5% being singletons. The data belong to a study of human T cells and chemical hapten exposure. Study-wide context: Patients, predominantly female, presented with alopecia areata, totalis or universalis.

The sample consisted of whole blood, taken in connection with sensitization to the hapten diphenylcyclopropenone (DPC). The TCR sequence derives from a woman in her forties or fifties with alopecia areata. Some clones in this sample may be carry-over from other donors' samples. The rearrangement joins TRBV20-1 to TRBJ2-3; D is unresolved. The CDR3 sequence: CSASPSSVDTQYF. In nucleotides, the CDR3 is TGCAGTGCCAGCCCAAGTTCTGTAGATACGCAGTATTTT.